This entry concerns a single TCR beta chain. Its specificity is unknown. This entry belongs to a study of human T cells and chemical hapten exposure. Study results and limitations: Expanded TCRs grouped into significantly more large CDR3 similarity clusters than controls produced.

The time point was: pre-sensitization, week 0. Stated treatment: therapeutic diphenylcyclopropenone sensitization with weekly scalp DPC. TCRdb itself ran the RACE reads through MiXCR, one entry per CDR3 protein. In the table there are roughly 100,000 distinct CDR3 sequences, 12% of which are singletons. The clonotype originates from a woman between 50 and 59 years old with alopecia areata. Some clones in this sample may be carry-over from other donors' samples. The sequencing here drew on whole blood, taken in connection with sensitization to the hapten diphenylcyclopropenone (DPC).

CDR3 in amino acids: CASSLESGGSDTQYF. The CDR3 nucleotides read TGCGCCAGCAGCTTGGAGTCGGGCGGGTCAGATACGCAGTATTTT. V and J are TRBV5-1 and TRBJ2-3, with D possibly being TRBD2 (5 bases). The CDR3 is 15 amino acids. Between the trimmed V and J ends, which lost 0 bases and 4 bases, there was a span of 12 bases. Looked up from germline, CDR1 is SGHRS and CDR2 is YFSETQ.